The entry below gives a single TCR beta chain sequence along with its context. TCRdb re-called the RT-PCR reads with MiXCR, one entry per CDR3 protein. The sample lists approximately 500,000 distinct CDR3 sequences, approximately 22% occurring once. This entry belongs to a study of response to subunit inactivated influenza vaccine. These data also formed part of another study, on T cells expressing NK-cell markers. Per that study: Making the TCR beta cDNA relied on 5'RACE template switching with UMIs.

The clonotype originates from a man aged 45-65 years who received an inactivated influenza vaccine. Material: CD4+ T cells sorted from PBMCs, obtained approximately 13 days after vaccination.

The CDR3 here is CAIKDRGGKGYEQYF. The DNA for the CDR3 is TGTGCCATCAAAGACAGGGGGGGCAAGGGGTACGAGCAGTACTTC. The chain couples TRBV10-3 to TRBJ2-7, with 9 bases matching TRBD1. V lost 7 bases, J lost 4 bases, and 11 bases stayed unmatched. Germline V gives CDR1 ENHRY, CDR2 SYGVKD. The CDR3 spans 15 residues.